The rows below give T cell receptor beta chains drawn from one sample of a study of T cells in Graves' hyperthyroidism and ophthalmopathy. TCRdb re-analysed the multiplex PCR reads in MiXCR, keeping a single row per CDR3 protein. The sample has around 200,000 distinct CDR3 sequences, about 17% seen once. Material: blood. These receptors came from a woman between 45 and 60 years old with Graves' hyperthyroidism. The CDR3 runs from the conserved cysteine through the conserved F or W. A D gene is named only where the DNA matches it firmly. Where a row states a size, it is once, few, many or the class of an expanded clone; other rows omit it.

V gene: TRBV11-3; J gene: TRBJ2-1; D gene: TRBD2; clone size: many; CDR3 DNA: TGTGCCAGCAGCTTCGGGGGGGGTGAGCAGTTCTTC; CDR3 protein: CASSFGGGEQFF
V gene: TRBV6-1; J gene: TRBJ1-1; D gene: NA; clone size: many; CDR3 DNA: TGTGCCAGCAGTGGGGACCTCCTGGGGGCTTTCTTT; CDR3 protein: CASSGDLLGAFF
V gene: TRBV4-3; J gene: TRBJ2-7; D gene: TRBD1; clone size: few; CDR3 DNA: TGCGCCAGCAGCCAAGAGGCAGGGGGTAACTACGAGCAGTACTTC; CDR3 protein: CASSQEAGGNYEQYF
V gene: TRBV7-9; J gene: TRBJ1-2; D gene: NA; clone size: many; CDR3 DNA: TGTGCCAGCAGCTTAGTCGGCCTGCGAGGGGGCTACACCTTC; CDR3 protein: CASSLVGLRGGYTF
V gene: TRBV7-2; J gene: TRBJ2-5; D gene: NA; clone size: NA; CDR3 DNA: TGTGCCAGCAGCCCCCCTGTCCAGCATGAGACCCAGTACTTC; CDR3 protein: CASSPPVQHETQYF
V gene: TRBV20-1; J gene: TRBJ1-5; D gene: TRBD1; clone size: many; CDR3 DNA: TGCAGTGCTTCTCTCCGGGACAGGGGACTTAATCAGCCCCAGCATTTT; CDR3 protein: CSASLRDRGLNQPQHF
V gene: TRBV11-3; J gene: TRBJ2-2; D gene: TRBD2; clone size: NA; CDR3 DNA: TGTGCCAGCAGCGTGAGACTAGCGGGAGCCACCGGGGAGCTGTTTTTT; CDR3 protein: CASSVRLAGATGELFF
V gene: TRBV28; J gene: TRBJ2-1; D gene: TRBD2; clone size: NA; CDR3 DNA: TGTGCCAGCCGTAACGTAGCGGGAGGGCCCCTTAATGAGCAGTTCTTC; CDR3 protein: CASRNVAGGPLNEQFF
V gene: TRBV9; J gene: TRBJ2-1; D gene: NA; clone size: once; CDR3 DNA: TGTACCAGCAGCCCACGAGGGACGCGCTCCTACAATGAGCAGTTCTTC; CDR3 protein: CTSSPRGTRSYNEQFF
V gene: TRBV6-1; J gene: TRBJ2-7; D gene: NA; clone size: many; CDR3 DNA: TGTGCCAGCAGTGAGCGCCCGGGTCTCTCCTACGAGCAGTACTTC; CDR3 protein: CASSERPGLSYEQYF
V gene: TRBV10-2; J gene: TRBJ1-5; D gene: NA; clone size: NA; CDR3 DNA: TGCGCCAGCAGGAGGAACGTCAATCAGCCCCAGCATTTT; CDR3 protein: CASRRNVNQPQHF
V gene: TRBV20-1; J gene: TRBJ1-1; D gene: NA; clone size: many; CDR3 DNA: TGCAGTGCTAAGCCGGCGGACAGTCTTTTCGGAGCTTTCTTT; CDR3 protein: CSAKPADSLFGAFF
V gene: TRBV6-1; J gene: TRBJ1-1; D gene: NA; clone size: many; CDR3 DNA: TGTGCCAGCAGTTACCTGCCCGGGGGGGGGGGCACTGAAGCTTTCTTT; CDR3 protein: CASSYLPGGGGTEAFF
V gene: TRBV19; J gene: TRBJ2-1; D gene: NA; clone size: many; CDR3 DNA: TGTGCCAGTAGTATAAGTGTTGAGCAGTTCTTC; CDR3 protein: CASSISVEQFF
V gene: TRBV15; J gene: TRBJ1-4; D gene: NA; clone size: NA; CDR3 DNA: TGTGCCACCAGCGGCCAAACAATTTCAACTAATGAAAAACTGTTTTTT; CDR3 protein: CATSGQTISTNEKLFF
V gene: TRBV9; J gene: TRBJ1-6; D gene: TRBD1; clone size: few; CDR3 DNA: TGTGCCAGCAGCCTTACAGGGGACGGGTGGAGAAATTCACCCCTCCACTTT; CDR3 protein: CASSLTGDGWRNSPLHF
V gene: TRBV6-7; J gene: TRBJ2-3; D gene: NA; clone size: few; CDR3 DNA: TGTGCCAGCAGTTACTCAGGCAGGGTTGGGTCAGATACGCAGTATTTT; CDR3 protein: CASSYSGRVGSDTQYF
V gene: TRBV5-5; J gene: TRBJ2-7; D gene: TRBD2; clone size: NA; CDR3 DNA: TGTGCCAGCAGCCCTGGGGGATCGGGACTAGCAATTTTTTTCTACGAGCAGTACTTC; CDR3 protein: CASSPGGSGLAIFFYEQYF
V gene: TRBV3-1; J gene: TRBJ2-3; D gene: TRBD2; clone size: NA; CDR3 DNA: TGTGCCAGCAGCTTTAACCCCGGACTAGCGGGGGCCGTAGATACGCAGTATTTT; CDR3 protein: CASSFNPGLAGAVDTQYF
V gene: TRBV2; J gene: TRBJ2-7; D gene: NA; clone size: NA; CDR3 DNA: TGTGCCGGCAAACTGGGGGCGCTTTACGAGCAGTACTTC; CDR3 protein: CAGKLGALYEQYF
V gene: TRBV9; J gene: TRBJ2-3; D gene: NA; clone size: few; CDR3 DNA: TGTGCCAGCAACGTAGGTTTGCCCGATACGCAGTATTTT; CDR3 protein: CASNVGLPDTQYF
V gene: TRBV4-3; J gene: TRBJ2-3; D gene: NA; clone size: NA; CDR3 DNA: TGCGCCAGCAGCCGGTTACTAGGGGTCGATACGCAGTATTTT; CDR3 protein: CASSRLLGVDTQYF
V gene: TRBV19; J gene: TRBJ2-1; D gene: TRBD1; clone size: few; CDR3 DNA: TGTGCCAGTAGTAAGGACAGGGAAGGCTACAATGAGCAGTTCTTC; CDR3 protein: CASSKDREGYNEQFF
V gene: TRBV7-2; J gene: TRBJ1-2; D gene: NA; clone size: many; CDR3 DNA: TGTGCCAGCAGCAGTACTACGACAGGTGCAACCTATGGCTACACCTTC; CDR3 protein: CASSSTTTGATYGYTF
V gene: TRBV18; J gene: TRBJ2-2; D gene: NA; clone size: NA; CDR3 DNA: TGTGCCAGCTCACCACCGAAACAGGGGGAGCTGTTTTTT; CDR3 protein: CASSPPKQGELFF
V gene: TRBV20-1; J gene: TRBJ2-5; D gene: TRBD1; clone size: NA; CDR3 DNA: TGCAGTGCTATTGCAGGGGGAATAGAGACCCAGTACTTC; CDR3 protein: CSAIAGGIETQYF
V gene: TRBV11-2; J gene: TRBJ1-6; D gene: NA; clone size: many; CDR3 DNA: TGTGCCAGCAGCTTAGTACAGGTATCACCCCTCCACTTT; CDR3 protein: CASSLVQVSPLHF
V gene: TRBV7-2; J gene: TRBJ1-2; D gene: TRBD1; clone size: many; CDR3 DNA: TGTGCCAGCAGCTTGGTTTTACAGGGGCGGTCTGGCTACACCTTC; CDR3 protein: CASSLVLQGRSGYTF
V gene: TRBV4-2; J gene: TRBJ1-2; D gene: TRBD1; clone size: many; CDR3 DNA: TGTGCCAGCAGCCAACTGGGGACAGGGGCTAACTATGGCTACACCTTC; CDR3 protein: CASSQLGTGANYGYTF
V gene: TRBV9; J gene: TRBJ1-6; D gene: NA; clone size: many; CDR3 DNA: TGTGCCAGCAGCGTAGGAGGCCCAAGCTCCTATAATTCACCCCTCCACTTT; CDR3 protein: CASSVGGPSSYNSPLHF
V gene: TRBV20-1; J gene: TRBJ2-5; D gene: TRBD2; clone size: many; CDR3 DNA: TGCAGTGCTAGTGGCCCGGGACTAGCAGAGACCCAGTACTTC; CDR3 protein: CSASGPGLAETQYF